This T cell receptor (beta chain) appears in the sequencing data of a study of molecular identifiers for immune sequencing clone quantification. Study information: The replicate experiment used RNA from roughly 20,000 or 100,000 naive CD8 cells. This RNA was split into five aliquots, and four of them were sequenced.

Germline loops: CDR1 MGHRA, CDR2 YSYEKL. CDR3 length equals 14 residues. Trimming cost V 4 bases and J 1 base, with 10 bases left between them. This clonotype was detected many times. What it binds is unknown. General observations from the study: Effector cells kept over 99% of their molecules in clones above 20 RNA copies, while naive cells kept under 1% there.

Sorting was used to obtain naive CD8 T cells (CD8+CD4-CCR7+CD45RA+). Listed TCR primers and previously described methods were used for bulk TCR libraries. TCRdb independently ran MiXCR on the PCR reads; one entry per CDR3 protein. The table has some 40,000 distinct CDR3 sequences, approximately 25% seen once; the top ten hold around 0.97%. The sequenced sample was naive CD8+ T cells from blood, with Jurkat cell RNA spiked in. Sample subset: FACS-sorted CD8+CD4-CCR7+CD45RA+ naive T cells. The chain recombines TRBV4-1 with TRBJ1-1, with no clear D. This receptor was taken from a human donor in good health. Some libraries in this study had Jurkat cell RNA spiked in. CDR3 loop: CASSPPGSNTEAFF. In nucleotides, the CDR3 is TGCGCCAGCAGCCCCCCCGGCTCGAACACTGAAGCTTTCTTT.